The subject of this entry is one TCR beta chain. Its antigen is unidentified. This record belongs to a study of cytomegalovirus exposure and HLA in healthy donors. Study-level points and caveats: A link between a missense DCLRE1C variant and TCR beta V- and J-gene trimming emerged from a later analysis. TCR beta V segments were, for the most part, productive about 87% or about 30% of the time in an earlier analysis. Later analysis identified several of the most significant clusters that appeared linked to common viral pathogens.

The length of the CDR3 is 17 residues. Germline V gene data show CDR1 as MDHEN and CDR2 as SYDVKM. The junction had 15 bases not matched to a gene; V was cut back by 4 bases and J by 4 bases. With 60 Vbeta and 13 Jbeta primers, the PCR was carried out. The authors' processing: There were about 80 million unique TCR beta chains by a later count, and 8.5 million to 14 million of them were shared. Some clones are missing from TCRdb's copy, which holds only in-frame ones; the method was immunoSEQ multiplex PCR. V and J calls and clone size are given by that table; D and trimming were obtained from the DNA. The sample holds about 160,000 clones, 70% to 80% seen once.

The receptor was derived from a man between 18 and 35 years old in good health and CMV-seropositive. Sequences were obtained from PBMCs. The V call is TRBV28, the J call TRBJ1-1; TRBD1 matches 7 bases. CDR3 nucleotides: TGTGCCAGCAGTTCCCCCGCGGACAGGAGAAAATCCACTGAAGCTTTCTTT. It encodes CASSSPADRRKSTEAFF.